In this sample, the clone carrying this T cell receptor beta chain turned up once. Its target is not known. This sample was taken from a study of CD8 T cell repertoires and HIV-1 epitope variants. TCRdb's copy holds only in-frame clones and misses some; the assay was immunoSEQ multiplex PCR. The sample has under 4,000 clones; more than 55% are singletons. V dropped 3 bases and J dropped 4; count of bases not matched to a gene: 3. The CDR3 extends over 14 amino acids. The germline gives CDR1 ENHRY, CDR2 SYGVKD. The TCR sequence derives from a male donor with HIV. V and J are TRBV10-3 and TRBJ2-1, with 7 bases lining up with TRBD2. The sample comprised cultured CD8+ T cells derived from PBMCs. The chain's CDR3 is CAISEGGGYNEQFF. The CDR3 coding sequence is TGTGCCATCAGTGAAGGCGGGGGATACAATGAGCAGTTCTTC.